Below, 19 T cell receptor beta chains from the same sample are listed, as sequenced in a study of blood T cell repertoires in COVID-19. Using immunoSEQ multiplex PCR, the repertoire was profiled, and TCRdb retains in-frame clones only, with some absent. The table has about 250,000 clones, less than 85% seen once; the top ten hold 4.9%. Input material: peripheral blood. The receptors originated from a woman older than 75 with active or convalescent COVID-19.

The CDR3 coding sequence is TGTGCCTGGACCCGAACCGACAGGAGCTCCTATAATTCACCCCTCCACTTT. Amino acids: CAWTRTDRSSYNSPLHF. The chain recombines TRBV30 with TRBJ1-6, with D tentatively TRBD1 (6 bases). Germline V lookup: CDR1 GTSNPN, CDR2 SVGIG (reference sequence). Deletions cut 4 bases from V and 0 bases from J, with 16 bases between. This CDR3 is built from 17 residues.

The chain is built from TRBV6-1 and TRBJ1-1; possibly TRBD1 for D (5 bases). The germline V gene has CDR1 MNHNS and CDR2 SASEGT. Between the trimmed V and J ends, which lost 3 bases and 3 bases, there was a span of 11 bases. The CDR3 totals 14 residues. DNA of the CDR3: TGTGCCAGCAGTGAGCTCCGGGGGGACACTGAAGCTTTCTTT. It is translated as CASSELRGDTEAFF.

The rearrangement uses TRBV18 and TRBJ2-3; tentative D call: TRBD2 (6 bases). Between the trimmed V and J ends, which lost 0 bases and 1 base, there was a span of 11 bases. Germline CDR1 and CDR2: KGHSH and LQKENI. The CDR3 contains 16 residues. This CDR3 reads CASSPPGGAGTDTQYF. Here the CDR3 DNA reads TGTGCCAGCTCACCACCGGGCGGGGCAGGCACAGATACGCAGTATTTT.

V gene TRBV27 combines with J gene TRBJ2-2; D is uncertain. CDR3 length: 13 amino acids. CDR1 is MNHEY, CDR2 SMNVEV, per germline (reference sequence). With 7 bases removed from V and 1 base from J, the gap between germline ends came to 7 bases. DNA of the CDR3: TGTGCCAGCACAGAAAAGAACACCGGGGAGCTGTTTTTT. As protein: CASTEKNTGELFF.

V and J are TRBV5-6 and TRBJ1-4; possibly TRBD1 for D (6 bases). V lost 2 bases, J lost 5 bases, and 19 bases lay in between. CDR1 is SGHDT and CDR2 is YYEEEE in the germline V gene. The CDR3 is 17 residues long. The DNA of the CDR3 is TGTGCCAGCAGCTTCCCTCCTCAGACAGGAAGGAATGAAAAACTGTTTTTT. It encodes CASSFPPQTGRNEKLFF.

The chain links TRBV6-5 to TRBJ2-1; 7 bases are a match to TRBD2. Germline trimming cut 4 bases from V and 4 bases from J; bases unmatched to any gene: 4. The CDR3 extends over 14 amino acids. CDR1 and CDR2 from the germline V gene are MNHEY and SVGAGI. CDR3 amino acids: CASSSLAEYNEQFF. The DNA of the CDR3 is TGTGCCAGCAGTTCGCTAGCGGAATACAATGAGCAGTTCTTC.

This chain joins TRBV12-3 or TRBV12-4 and TRBJ1-6; D not resolved. The CDR3 is 13 amino acids. The V end was cut by 5 bases, the J end by 6 bases, with 8 bases between. The CDR3 loop reads CASSGIGNSPLHF. DNA of the CDR3: TGTGCCAGCAGTGGTATCGGTAATTCACCCCTCCACTTT.

V gene TRBV30 combines with J gene TRBJ1-1, with D uncertain. The germline V and J ends were trimmed by 6 bases and 0 bases, with 17 bases remaining between them. This CDR3 spans 15 amino acids. Germline CDR1 and CDR2: GTSNPN and SVGIG (reference sequence). The DNA of the CDR3 is TGTGCCTGTGGCCAGCGTCTTAAGTTGAACACTGAAGCTTTCTTT. Amino acids: CACGQRLKLNTEAFF.

The V gene is TRBV30, the J gene TRBJ1-6; D not certain. Per germline, CDR1 GTSNPN and CDR2 SVGIG (reference sequence). The CDR3 is made up of 12 amino acids. Trimming removed 0 bases at V and 10 bases at J, with 7 bases between. The CDR3 protein is CAWSVSGSPLHF. CDR3 nucleotides: TGTGCCTGGAGTGTGAGCGGGTCACCCCTCCACTTT.

V is TRBV6-5 and J is TRBJ1-4; unclear D gene. The CDR3 runs 15 residues. The germline gives CDR1 MNHEY, CDR2 SVGAGI. V was trimmed by 6 bases and J by 0 bases, leaving 11 bases between them. The CDR3 DNA follows: TGTGCCAGCAGGGAGGGCCTAGCAACTAATGAAAAACTGTTTTTT. This encodes CASREGLATNEKLFF.

V is TRBV5-1 and J is TRBJ2-1; TRBD2 matches at 11 bases. This CDR3 has 16 residues. Germline V gene lookup returns CDR1 SGHRS and CDR2 YFSETQ. The V segment lost 4 bases and the J segment 4 bases; nucleotides outside the gene matches: 7. The CDR3: CASSPQLAGAYNEQFF. The CDR3 DNA reads as TGCGCCAGCAGCCCACAACTAGCGGGAGCTTACAATGAGCAGTTCTTC.

This chain joins TRBV19 and TRBJ2-7, with a possible D match to TRBD1 (5 bases). Germline assignment: CDR1 LNHDA and CDR2 SQIVND (reference sequence). V was clipped by 3 bases and J by 3 bases, with 12 bases between them. CDR3 length equals 14 residues. CDR3: CASSIGDQGYEQYF. CDR3 bases: TGTGCCAGTAGTATTGGGGATCAGGGCTACGAGCAGTACTTC.

A few counts support this clone. This sequence joins TRBV7-2 and TRBJ2-7; the match to TRBD1 covers 10 bases. This CDR3 region has 15 residues. In germline, CDR1 is SGHTA, CDR2 FQGNSA. J gave up 4 bases and V 2 bases, and 5 bases lay outside the gene matches. The CDR3 coding sequence is TGTGCCAGCAGCTTAACCGACAGGGGGCCTTACGAGCAGTACTTC. Translation gives CASSLTDRGPYEQYF.

This chain joins TRBV9 and TRBJ2-7, with a weak D call TRBD1 (6 bases). Trimming took 0 bases from V and 3 from J, leaving 13 bases between them. CDR1 and CDR2 from the germline V gene are SGDLS and YYNGEE. There are 15 residues in the CDR3. The CDR3, as DNA: TGTGCCAGCAGCGTAGAAGGGGGACGTCGCTACGAGCAGTACTTC. Translated: CASSVEGGRRYEQYF.

This clone came up a few times. The chain carries TRBV5-1 and TRBJ1-4, with TRBD1 identical over 10 bases. J lost 5 bases, V lost 0 bases, and 1 base had no gene match. CDR1 and CDR2 (germline): SGHRS, YFSETQ. CDR3 size: 15 residues. CDR3 in amino acids: CASSLAGQGNEKLFF. CDR3 DNA sequence: TGCGCCAGCAGCTTGGCGGGACAGGGGAATGAAAAACTGTTTTTT.

The V call is TRBV5-1, the J call TRBJ2-3, with D possibly being TRBD2 (6 bases). Germline assignment: CDR1 SGHRS and CDR2 YFSETQ. This CDR3 region has 15 residues. V was pared by 0 bases and J by 3 bases, with 11 bases between. CDR3 in amino acids: CASSLALAATDTQYF. The CDR3, as DNA: TGCGCCAGCAGCTTGGCCTTAGCGGCGACAGATACGCAGTATTTT.

This clone appeared a few times. The gene calls are TRBV3-1 (or the pseudogene TRBV3-2) and TRBJ1-1; D is ambiguous. The CDR3 extends over 13 amino acids. V was cut by 5 bases and J by 1 base, with 8 bases left in between. Germline CDR1 reads LGHDT; CDR2 reads YNNKEL (reference sequence). CDR3 sequence: CASSTPGNTEAFF. The CDR3 DNA sequence: TGTGCCAGCAGCACGCCGGGGAACACTGAAGCTTTCTTT.

The chain couples TRBV2 to TRBJ1-2, with D perhaps TRBD1 (6 bases). The V end was cut by 7 bases, the J end by 1 base, with 13 bases between. CDR1 and CDR2 (germline): SNHLY, FYNNEI. The CDR3 contains 14 residues. The CDR3 protein is CASTGTQINYGYTF. The CDR3 nucleotides read TGTGCCAGCACAGGGACACAAATTAACTATGGCTACACCTTC.

The gene calls are TRBV27 and TRBJ2-7, with D perhaps TRBD2 (6 bases). Germline CDR1 is MNHEY and CDR2 is SMNVEV (reference sequence). Trimming removed 6 bases from V and 2 bases from J, with 14 bases in between. The CDR3 extends over 14 amino acids. CDR3 DNA sequence: TGTGCCAGCAGCCTCGGACTACTTGCCTACGAGCAGTACTTC. Its translation: CASSLGLLAYEQYF.